Given below is one TCR beta chain in context. The record originates from a study of cytomegalovirus exposure and HLA in healthy donors. Germline CDR1 is SEHNR and CDR2 is FQNEAQ (reference sequence). This CDR3 region has 15 residues. The trim removed 4 bases at V and 3 bases at J, leaving 6 bases unmatched. PCR used 60 Vbeta primers and 13 Jbeta primers. The table came from immunoSEQ multiplex PCR; TCRdb's copy has only in-frame clones and leaves some out. The sample contains around 220,000 clones, approximately 79% of which appear only once. The J gene is TRBJ1-1, the V gene TRBV7-9; 9 bases are a match to TRBD1. This clonotype was obtained from a young man in good health and CMV-seronegative. The material sequenced was PBMCs. The CDR3 DNA follows: TGTGCCAGCAGCTCACAGGGGGCTGCGGACACTGAAGCTTTCTTT. Translated: CASSSQGAADTEAFF. Based on the CDR3 plus reference TRBV7-9 and TRBJ1-1, the full variable domain is DTGVSQNPRHKITKRGQNVTFRCDPISEHNRLYWYRQTLGQGPEFLTYFQNEAQLEKSRLLSDRFSAERPKGSFSTLEIQRTEQGDSAMYLCASSSQGAADTEAFFGQGTRLTVV.